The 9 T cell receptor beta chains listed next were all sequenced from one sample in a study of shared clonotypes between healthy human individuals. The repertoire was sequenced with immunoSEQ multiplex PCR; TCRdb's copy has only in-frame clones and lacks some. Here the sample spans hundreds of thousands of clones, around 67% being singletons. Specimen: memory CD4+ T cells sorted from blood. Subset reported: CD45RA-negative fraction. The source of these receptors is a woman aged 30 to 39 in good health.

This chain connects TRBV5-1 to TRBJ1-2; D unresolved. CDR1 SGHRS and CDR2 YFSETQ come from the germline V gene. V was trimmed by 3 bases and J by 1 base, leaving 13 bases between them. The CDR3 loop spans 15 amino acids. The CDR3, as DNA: TGCGCCAGCAGCTCCATAGACCAGAGTAACTATGGCTACACCTTC. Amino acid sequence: CASSSIDQSNYGYTF.

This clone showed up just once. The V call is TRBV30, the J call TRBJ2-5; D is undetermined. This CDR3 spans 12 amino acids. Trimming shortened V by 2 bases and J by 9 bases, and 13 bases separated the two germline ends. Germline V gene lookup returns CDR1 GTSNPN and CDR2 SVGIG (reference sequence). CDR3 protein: CAWSPISGSQYF. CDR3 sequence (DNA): TGTGCCTGGAGTCCCATAAGTGGGTCCCAGTACTTC.

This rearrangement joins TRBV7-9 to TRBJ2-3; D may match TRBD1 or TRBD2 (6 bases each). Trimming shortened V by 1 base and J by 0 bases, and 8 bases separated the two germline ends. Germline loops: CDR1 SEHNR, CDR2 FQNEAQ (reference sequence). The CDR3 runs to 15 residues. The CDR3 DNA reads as TGTGCCAGCAGCTTAGGGGGGGCGAGCACAGATACGCAGTATTTT. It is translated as CASSLGGASTDTQYF.

The CDR3 DNA sequence: TGTGCCAGCAGCTTAGCGGCCTCCCGGAGGCTGCAGGACGAGCAGTACTTC. Translating it yields CASSLAASRRLQDEQYF. This rearrangement joins TRBV7-8 to TRBJ2-7, with D possibly matching TRBD2 (5 bases). This CDR3 comprises 17 residues. V was shortened by 0 bases and J by 5 bases, with 20 bases between the two germline ends. Germline lookup yields CDR1 SGHVS and CDR2 FQNEAQ.

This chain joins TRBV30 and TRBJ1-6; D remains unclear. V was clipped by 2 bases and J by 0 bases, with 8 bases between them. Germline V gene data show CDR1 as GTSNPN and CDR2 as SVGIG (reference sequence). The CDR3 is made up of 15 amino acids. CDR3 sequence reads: CAWSPMSSYNSPLHF. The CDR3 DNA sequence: TGTGCCTGGAGTCCTATGAGCTCCTATAATTCACCCCTCCACTTT.

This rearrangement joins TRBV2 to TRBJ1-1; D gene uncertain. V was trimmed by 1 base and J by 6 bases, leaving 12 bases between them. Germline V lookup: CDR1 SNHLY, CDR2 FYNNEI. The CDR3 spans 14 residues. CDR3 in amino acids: CASSEETFRPEAFF. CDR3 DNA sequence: TGTGCCAGCAGTGAAGAGACATTCCGGCCTGAAGCTTTCTTT.

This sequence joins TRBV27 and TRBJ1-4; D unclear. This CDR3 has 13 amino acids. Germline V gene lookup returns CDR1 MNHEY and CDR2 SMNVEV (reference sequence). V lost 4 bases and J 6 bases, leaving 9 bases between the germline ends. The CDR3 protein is CASSYRVDEKLFF. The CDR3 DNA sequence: TGTGCCAGCAGTTACCGGGTGGATGAAAAACTGTTTTTT.

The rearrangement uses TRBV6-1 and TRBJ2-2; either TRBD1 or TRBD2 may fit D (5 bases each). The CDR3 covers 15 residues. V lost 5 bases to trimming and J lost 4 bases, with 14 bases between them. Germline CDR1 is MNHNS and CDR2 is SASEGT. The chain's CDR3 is CASSPGEGATGELFF. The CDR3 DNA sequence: TGTGCCAGCAGTCCCGGGGAAGGGGCCACCGGGGAGCTGTTTTTT.

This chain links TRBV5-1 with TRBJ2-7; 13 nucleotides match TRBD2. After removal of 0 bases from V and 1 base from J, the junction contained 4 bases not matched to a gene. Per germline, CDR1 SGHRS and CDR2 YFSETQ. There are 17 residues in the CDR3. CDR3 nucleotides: TGCGCCAGCAGCTTGGTCCCGGGACTAGCGGGATCCTACGAGCAGTACTTC. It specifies CASSLVPGLAGSYEQYF.